Below, 28 T cell receptor beta chains from the same sample are listed, as sequenced in a study of T cells in Graves' hyperthyroidism and ophthalmopathy. The investigators amplified TCR beta CDR3 regions from RNA transcripts. HTBI primers were the set used in a first-round RT-PCR of the TCR CDR3. TCRdb recomputed calls from the multiplex PCR reads with MiXCR, one row per CDR3 protein. Among about 480,000 distinct CDR3 sequences, 14% were seen once, and the ten largest hold under 20%. The sample was blood. These receptors all stem from a woman in her late teens or twenties with Graves' hyperthyroidism.

The gene calls are TRBV30 and TRBJ1-5; 7 positions match TRBD1. V was clipped by 3 bases and J by 4 bases; unmatched bases: 12. The germline V gene has CDR1 GTSNPN and CDR2 SVGIG (reference sequence). The CDR3 has 16 amino acids. The CDR3 spells CAWRSRLGTDNQPQHF. Written as DNA, the CDR3 is TGTGCCTGGAGAAGCCGGCTCGGGACAGATAATCAGCCCCAGCATTTT.

This rearrangement joins TRBV5-1 to TRBJ2-3, with TRBD2 identical over 7 bases. This CDR3 comprises 15 residues. Germline V gene data show CDR1 as SGHRS and CDR2 as YFSETQ. The V gene end was trimmed by 2 bases and the J gene end by 2 bases; junction bases not matched to a gene: 5. The CDR3 nucleotides are TGCGCCAGCAGCTTAGCTAGCGGCCTCACAGATACGCAGTATTTT. It is translated as CASSLASGLTDTQYF.

Ten or more counts support this clonotype. The chain combines TRBV20-1 with TRBJ2-1; TRBD2 agrees at 13 bases. The CDR3 totals 17 residues. The V gene's germline CDR1 is DFQATT and CDR2 SNEGSKA (reference sequence). With 1 base clipped from V and 2 bases from J, the junction kept 5 bases outside the gene matches. The CDR3 DNA sequence: TGCAGTGCTAGAGGGACTAGCGGGAGAATAACCTACAATGAGCAGTTCTTC. It is translated as CSARGTSGRITYNEQFF.

This clonotype has ten or more counts. The V call is TRBV7-2, the J call TRBJ2-7; 9 positions match TRBD1. V lost 5 bases, J lost 6 bases, and 14 bases stayed unmatched. CDR3 size: 16 residues. CDR1 SGHTA and CDR2 FQGNSA come from the germline V gene. CDR3 sequence: CASSKGQGRLKIEQYF. The CDR3 DNA reads as TGTGCCAGCAGCAAGGGACAGGGACGACTTAAGATCGAGCAGTACTTC.

For this clonotype: Since a much larger clone is just one base distant, this may be a read error. The chain joins TRBV11-1 to TRBJ1-1; possible D gene TRBD1, 6 bases. There are 14 residues in the CDR3. Trimming removed 5 bases from V and 4 bases from J, with 14 bases in between. CDR1 is SGHAT, CDR2 FQDESV, per germline (reference sequence). CDR3 amino acids: CASSPDRSITEAFF. In nucleotides, the CDR3 is TGTGCCAGCAGCCCGGACAGATCCATCACTGAAGCTTTCTTT.

At least ten counts were recorded for this clonotype. This chain links TRBV10-2 with TRBJ1-1; 8 nucleotides align to TRBD1. The ends lost 3 bases at V and 8 bases at J; junction bases unmatched: 11. There are 15 residues in the CDR3. The germline V gene has CDR1 WSHSY and CDR2 SAAADI. The CDR3, as DNA: TGCGCCAGCAGTGACCGCCAGACAGGGGCGAGGGAAGCTTTCTTT. It encodes CASSDRQTGAREAFF.

This chain joins TRBV6-1 and TRBJ2-3; 9 bases fit TRBD1. Germline V lookup: CDR1 MNHNS, CDR2 SASEGT. The CDR3 is 15 residues long. Trimming removed 8 bases from V and 4 bases from J; junction bases left unmatched: 10. CDR3 in amino acids: CASWDRVESADTQYF. The CDR3 nucleotides are TGTGCCAGCTGGGACAGGGTCGAAAGCGCAGATACGCAGTATTTT.

The chain joins TRBV7-9 to TRBJ2-3; D is unclear. The V end lost 3 bases, the J end lost 2 bases, and 9 bases lay between the germline ends. CDR1 and CDR2 (germline): SEHNR, FQNEAQ (reference sequence). The CDR3 has 14 residues. This CDR3 is CASSFATYTDTQYF. The CDR3 region has the DNA TGTGCCAGCAGCTTCGCTACCTACACAGATACGCAGTATTTT.

This clonotype appeared a few times. The rearrangement uses TRBV4-1 and TRBJ1-2; D call uncertain. Per the germline V gene, CDR1 is MGHRA and CDR2 is YSYEKL. There are 14 residues in the CDR3. Trimming cost V 2 bases and J 6 bases, with 13 bases left between them. This chain's CDR3 is CASSQIRDGNGYTF. CDR3 nucleotide sequence: TGCGCCAGCAGCCAAATCCGAGATGGGAATGGCTACACCTTC.

This clonotype was found many times. This chain joins TRBV15 and TRBJ1-1; D is unclear. Trimming took 0 bases from V and 1 from J, leaving 6 bases between them. From germline, CDR1 is LNHNV and CDR2 YYDKDF (reference sequence). The CDR3 contains 14 residues. The CDR3 sequence is CATSRDWQNTEAFF. Here the CDR3 DNA reads TGTGCCACCAGCAGAGATTGGCAGAACACTGAAGCTTTCTTT.

In its sample, this clonotype was seen many times. The chain joins TRBV5-1 to TRBJ1-1, with D maybe TRBD1 (6 bases). The CDR3 loop spans 14 amino acids. Germline values: CDR1 SGHRS, CDR2 YFSETQ. Trimming removed 4 bases at V and 4 bases at J, with 14 bases between. The CDR3 nucleotides read TGCGCCAGCAGCCTAACAGGGCCAACCACTGAAGCTTTCTTT. Translation: CASSLTGPTTEAFF.

This clonotype was observed many times. V and J are TRBV6-5 and TRBJ2-1, with a tentative D call TRBD2 (6 bases). Germline lookup yields CDR1 MNHEY and CDR2 SVGAGI. Trimming took off 5 bases at V and 0 bases at J, with 23 bases between the two ends. This CDR3 region has 19 residues. The CDR3 loop reads CASSHRDLTHESSYNEQFF. The CDR3 bases are TGTGCCAGCAGTCACCGGGACTTAACTCATGAGAGCTCCTACAATGAGCAGTTCTTC.

This sequence joins TRBV12-3 or TRBV12-4 and TRBJ1-1; D is perhaps TRBD1 (5 bases). Trimming cost V 3 bases and J 7 bases, with 15 bases left between them. The CDR3 runs 14 residues. As DNA, the CDR3 is TGTGCCAGCAGTTTTGGTGTGGGGGTTGGTGAAGCTTTCTTT. Amino acids: CASSFGVGVGEAFF.

This clonotype showed up just a few times. This may arise from a read error, as a much more abundant clone is one base away. This chain joins TRBV12-3 or TRBV12-4 and TRBJ2-5; D uncertain. There are 15 residues in the CDR3. In DNA form, the CDR3 reads TGTGCCAGCGGTTTTTCGCCAGGCTACCAAGAGACCCAGTACTTC. The encoded protein is CASGFSPGYQETQYF.

This clonotype was counted between two and nine times. This chain connects TRBV11-3 to TRBJ1-4; 7 nucleotides line up with TRBD1. Germline CDR1 is SGHNT and CDR2 is YENEEA. The CDR3 loop spans 11 amino acids. V lost 5 bases and J lost 15; bases outside the gene matches: 6. DNA for the CDR3: TGTGCCAGCAGCCAGGACAGGATCTTGTTTTTT. This sequence encodes CASSQDRILFF.

This clonotype was detected ten times or more. The CDR3 is CASGFWGKNEQFF. The DNA of the CDR3 is TGTGCTAGTGGTTTCTGGGGGAAAAATGAGCAGTTCTTC. The chain recombines TRBV12-5 with TRBJ2-1; the D gene could be TRBD1 or TRBD2 (5 bases each). The V and J ends lost 3 bases and 7 bases respectively, with 10 bases between them. CDR3 length: 13 amino acids. CDR1 is LGHNT and CDR2 is FRNRAP in the germline V gene.

This clonotype was recorded many times. This chain joins TRBV27 and TRBJ1-2; no firm D call. CDR1 and CDR2 (germline): MNHEY, SMNVEV (reference sequence). V was trimmed by 4 bases and J by 3 bases, leaving 18 bases between them. This CDR3 spans 16 amino acids. The CDR3 is CASSSTRLGGYYGYTF. CDR3 bases: TGTGCCAGCAGTTCAACCCGGTTAGGAGGGTACTATGGCTACACCTTC.

Many counts were recorded for this clonotype. The chain is built from TRBV20-1 and TRBJ2-3, with 10 bases fitting TRBD2. Unmatched junction bases numbered 19, after V lost 6 bases and J lost 1 base. The CDR3 spans 19 residues. Germline loops: CDR1 DFQATT, CDR2 SNEGSKA (reference sequence). Here the CDR3 reads CSALLASGRGWAGTDTQYF. CDR3 nucleotide sequence: TGCAGTGCATTGCTGGCTAGCGGGAGAGGTTGGGCGGGCACAGATACGCAGTATTTT.

This clonotype was counted ten times or more. V usage is TRBV7-2 and J usage is TRBJ2-2, with a tentative D call TRBD2 (7 bases). The CDR3 sequence is 15 residues long. V was clipped by 1 base and J by 5 bases, with 11 bases between them. Germline V gene sequence: CDR1 SGHTA, CDR2 FQGNSA. The CDR3 nucleotides are TGTGCCAGCAGCTTAGTAGGGGGGGGGACCGGGGAGCTGTTTTTT. This translates into CASSLVGGGTGELFF.

This clonotype was counted ten times or more. This rearrangement joins TRBV10-3 to TRBJ2-1, with 10 bases identical to TRBD2. The germline V gene has CDR1 ENHRY and CDR2 SYGVKD. CDR3 length: 15 amino acids. The ends lost 0 bases at V and 6 bases at J; junction bases unmatched: 2. CDR3 region: CAISESRTSGNEQFF. The CDR3 DNA sequence: TGTGCCATCAGTGAGTCGCGGACTAGCGGCAATGAGCAGTTCTTC.

The chain is built from TRBV4-2 and TRBJ2-3; no clear D gene. Germline loops: CDR1 LGHNA, CDR2 YNFKEQ. Trimming took 0 bases from V and 0 from J, leaving 10 bases between them. CDR3 length: 16 amino acids. CDR3: CASSQDASMSTDTQYF. CDR3 nucleotides: TGTGCCAGCAGCCAAGATGCTAGTATGAGCACAGATACGCAGTATTTT.

This clonotype was counted at least ten times. The V call is TRBV19, the J call TRBJ1-2; D is ambiguous. The CDR3 covers 13 residues. V was clipped by 4 bases and J by 4 bases, with 10 bases between them. Germline CDR1 reads LNHDA; CDR2 reads SQIVND (reference sequence). The CDR3 protein is CASSNVAGYGYTF. In DNA form, the CDR3 reads TGTGCCAGTAGTAACGTGGCGGGCTATGGCTACACCTTC.

This clonotype was seen repeatedly, ten times or more. This chain connects TRBV6-1 to TRBJ1-1; 10 bases map to TRBD1. This CDR3 is built from 14 residues. Trimming cost V 6 bases and J 4 bases; bases outside gene matches: 5. Germline CDR1 MNHNS, CDR2 SASEGT. CDR3 sequence (DNA): TGTGCCAGCAGAGAGGGACAGGGGATCACTGAAGCTTTCTTT. This codes for CASREGQGITEAFF.

V usage is TRBV4-1 and J usage is TRBJ2-2; D gene uncertain. Germline CDR1 is MGHRA and CDR2 is YSYEKL. Trimming pared 5 bases from V and 0 bases from J, leaving 10 bases between. The CDR3 extends over 15 amino acids. Here the CDR3 reads CASSVAGTNTGELFF. In DNA, the CDR3 is TGCGCCAGCAGCGTCGCCGGTACGAACACCGGGGAGCTGTTTTTT.

This clonotype was seen many times. The chain employs TRBV4-2 and TRBJ2-4, with no clear D. The germline CDR1 and CDR2 sequences are LGHNA and YNFKEQ. Trimming pared 2 bases from V and 0 bases from J, leaving 17 bases between. The CDR3 consists of 18 residues. CDR3 DNA sequence: TGTGCCAGCAGCCAACCCCCCGGCCGTGTTGGAGCCAAAAACATTCAGTACTTC. Translated: CASSQPPGRVGAKNIQYF.

This clonotype has a handful of counts. The chain carries TRBV5-1 and TRBJ2-1; D might be TRBD1 (5 bases). The V gene's germline CDR1 is SGHRS and CDR2 YFSETQ. The V gene lost 6 bases and the J gene lost 3 bases, with 13 bases spanning the gap. The CDR3 contains 14 residues. The CDR3 region is CASTQGQLYNEQFF. CDR3 coding DNA: TGCGCCAGCACCCAGGGTCAGCTCTACAATGAGCAGTTCTTC. Supplemented by reference TRBV5-1 and TRBJ2-1, the full variable domain reads KAGVTQTPRYLIKTRGQQVTLSCSPISGHRSVSWYQQTPGQGLQFLFEYFSETQRNKGNFPGRFSGRQFSNSRSEMNVSTLELGDSALYLCASTQGQLYNEQFFGPGTRLTVL.

The chain has TRBV19 and TRBJ1-5; D remains unclear. Germline V gives CDR1 LNHDA, CDR2 SQIVND (reference sequence). The CDR3 loop spans 17 amino acids. The V end lost 1 base, the J end lost 2 bases, and 15 bases lay between the germline ends. CDR3 sequence: CASSIGTYTVGNQPQHF. The CDR3 DNA reads as TGTGCCAGTAGTATAGGGACCTATACCGTAGGCAATCAGCCCCAGCATTTT.

This clonotype was seen at least ten times. V usage is TRBV6-1 and J usage is TRBJ2-7, with 7 nucleotides matching TRBD1. V shed 5 bases and J 5 bases; nucleotides not matched to a gene: 3. Germline V gene sequence: CDR1 MNHNS, CDR2 SASEGT. The CDR3 has 12 residues. CDR3 in DNA: TGTGCCAGCAGTACCACAGGGGACGAGCAGTACTTC. Residues: CASSTTGDEQYF.